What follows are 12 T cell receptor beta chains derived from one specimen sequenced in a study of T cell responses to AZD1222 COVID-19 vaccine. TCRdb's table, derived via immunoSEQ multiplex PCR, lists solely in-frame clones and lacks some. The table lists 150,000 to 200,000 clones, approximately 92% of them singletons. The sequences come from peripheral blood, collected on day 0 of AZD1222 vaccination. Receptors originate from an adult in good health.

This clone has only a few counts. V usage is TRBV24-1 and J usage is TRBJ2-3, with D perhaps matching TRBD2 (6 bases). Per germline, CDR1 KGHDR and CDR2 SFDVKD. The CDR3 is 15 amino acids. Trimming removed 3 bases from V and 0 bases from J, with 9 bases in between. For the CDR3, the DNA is TGTGCCACCAGTGATGCGGGGACTAGCACAGATACGCAGTATTTT. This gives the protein CATSDAGTSTDTQYF.

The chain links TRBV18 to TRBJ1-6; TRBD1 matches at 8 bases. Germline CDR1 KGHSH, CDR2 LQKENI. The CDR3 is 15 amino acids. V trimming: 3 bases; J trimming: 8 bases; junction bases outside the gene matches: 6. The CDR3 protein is CASSPAGGADSPLHF. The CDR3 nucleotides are TGTGCCAGCTCACCGGCAGGGGGCGCGGATTCACCCCTCCACTTT.

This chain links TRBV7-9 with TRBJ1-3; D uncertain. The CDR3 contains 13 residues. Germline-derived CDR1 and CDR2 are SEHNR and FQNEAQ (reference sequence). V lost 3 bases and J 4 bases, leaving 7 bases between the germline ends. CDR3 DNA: TGTGCCAGCAGCTTTGATGCCGGAAACACCATATATTTT. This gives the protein CASSFDAGNTIYF. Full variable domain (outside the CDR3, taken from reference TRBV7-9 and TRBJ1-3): DTGVSQNPRHKITKRGQNVTFRCDPISEHNRLYWYRQTLGQGPEFLTYFQNEAQLEKSRLLSDRFSAERPKGSFSTLEIQRTEQGDSAMYLCASSFDAGNTIYFGEGSWLTVV.

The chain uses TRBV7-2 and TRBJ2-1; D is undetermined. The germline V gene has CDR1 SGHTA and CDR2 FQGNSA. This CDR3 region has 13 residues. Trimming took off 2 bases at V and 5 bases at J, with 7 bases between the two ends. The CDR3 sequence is CASSLFRNNEQFF. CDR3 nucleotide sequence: TGTGCCAGCAGCTTATTCCGTAACAATGAGCAGTTCTTC.

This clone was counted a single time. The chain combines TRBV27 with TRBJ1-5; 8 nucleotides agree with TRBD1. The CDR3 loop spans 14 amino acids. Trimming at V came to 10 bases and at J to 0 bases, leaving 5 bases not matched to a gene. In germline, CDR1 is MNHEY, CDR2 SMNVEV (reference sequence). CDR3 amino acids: CATAGGYSNQPQHF. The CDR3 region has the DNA TGTGCCACCGCAGGGGGCTATAGCAATCAGCCCCAGCATTTT.

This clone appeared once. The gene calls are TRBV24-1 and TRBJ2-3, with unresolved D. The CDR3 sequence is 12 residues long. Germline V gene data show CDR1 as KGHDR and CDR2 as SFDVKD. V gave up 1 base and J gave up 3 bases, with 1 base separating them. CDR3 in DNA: TGTGCCACCAGTGATTTTACAGATACGCAGTATTTT. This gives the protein CATSDFTDTQYF.

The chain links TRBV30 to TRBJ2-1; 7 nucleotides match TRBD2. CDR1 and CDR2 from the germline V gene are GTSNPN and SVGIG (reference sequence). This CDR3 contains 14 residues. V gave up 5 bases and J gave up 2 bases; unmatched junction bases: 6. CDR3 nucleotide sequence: TGTGCCTGGGGCGGGACTACCGCCTACAATGAGCAGTTCTTC. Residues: CAWGGTTAYNEQFF. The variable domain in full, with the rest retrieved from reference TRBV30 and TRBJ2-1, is SQTIHQWPATLVQPVGSPLSLECTVEGTSNPNLYWYRQAAGRGLQLLFYSVGIGQISSEVPQNLSASRPQDRQFILSSKKLLLSDSGFYLCAWGGTTAYNEQFFGPGTRLTVL.

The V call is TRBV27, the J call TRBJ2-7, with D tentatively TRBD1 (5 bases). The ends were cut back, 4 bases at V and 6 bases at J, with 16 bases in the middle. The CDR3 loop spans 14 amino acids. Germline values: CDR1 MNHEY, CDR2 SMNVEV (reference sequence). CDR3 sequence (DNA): TGTGCCAGCAGTTCCAGGGTGAGAAGGCGCGAGCAGTACTTC. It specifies CASSSRVRRREQYF.

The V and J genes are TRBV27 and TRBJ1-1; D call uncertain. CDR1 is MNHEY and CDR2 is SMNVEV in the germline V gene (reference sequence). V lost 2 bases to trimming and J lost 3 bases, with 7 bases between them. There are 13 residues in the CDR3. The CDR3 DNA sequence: TGTGCCAGCAGTTTACAGGCGTACACTGAAGCTTTCTTT. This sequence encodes CASSLQAYTEAFF.

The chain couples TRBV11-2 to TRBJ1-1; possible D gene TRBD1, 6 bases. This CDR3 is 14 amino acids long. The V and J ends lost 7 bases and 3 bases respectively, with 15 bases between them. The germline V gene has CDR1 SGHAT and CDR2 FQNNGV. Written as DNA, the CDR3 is TGTGCCAGCACTCCACAGGGAAAGGACACTGAAGCTTTCTTT. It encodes CASTPQGKDTEAFF.

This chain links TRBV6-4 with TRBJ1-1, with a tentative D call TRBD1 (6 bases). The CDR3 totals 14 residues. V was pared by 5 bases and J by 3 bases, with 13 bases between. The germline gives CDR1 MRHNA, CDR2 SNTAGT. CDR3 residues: CASSKQGRDTEAFF. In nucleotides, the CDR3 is TGTGCCAGCAGTAAACAGGGAAGGGACACTGAAGCTTTCTTT.

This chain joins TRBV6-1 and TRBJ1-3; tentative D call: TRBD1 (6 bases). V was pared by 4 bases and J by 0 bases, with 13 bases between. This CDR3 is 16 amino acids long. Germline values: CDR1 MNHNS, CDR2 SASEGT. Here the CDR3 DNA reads TGTGCCAGCAGTGGCAGACAGGTGCTCTCTGGAAACACCATATATTTT. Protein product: CASSGRQVLSGNTIYF.